The sample holds one count of the clone carrying this T cell receptor (beta chain). What it binds is not known. Donors were healthy HIV-negative adults without recent acute infections or vaccinations. Germline-derived CDR1 and CDR2 are MDHEN and SYDVKM. The V gene lost 6 bases and the J gene lost 2 bases, with 14 bases spanning the gap. The length of the CDR3 is 15 residues. The entry originates in a study of shared clonotypes between healthy human individuals. Study-wide points: Even with large depth, rarefaction showed that sorted-subset sequencing was incomplete.

TCRdb's table, derived via immunoSEQ multiplex PCR, lists solely in-frame clones and lacks some. The sample lists about 2 million clones, 85% to 95% occurring once. The TCR sequence derives from a man younger than 30 in good health. The source material was naive CD4+ T cells sorted from blood. Subset: CD45RA+ positively selected. This chain joins TRBV28 and TRBJ1-3; perhaps TRBD1 as D (6 bases). The CDR3 region has the DNA TGTGCCAGCAGCCCCCCCGGACAGACTGGAAACACCATATATTTT. Amino acids: CASSPPGQTGNTIYF.